The 10 T cell receptor beta chains below all came from one sample that was sequenced in a study of immune cell composition in non-small cell lung cancer. The table came from immunoSEQ multiplex PCR; TCRdb's copy has only in-frame clones and leaves some out. The table shows approximately 5,900 clones, with 70% to 90% occurring only once. Normal lung sampling was at least 3 cm from the tumour, as distant as possible. What was sequenced was non-adjacent lung tissue. Receptors originate from a human donor with non-small cell lung cancer.

The genes are TRBV6-1 and TRBJ1-1; no clear D. The V end was cut by 3 bases, the J end by 0 bases, with 5 bases between. The CDR3 spans 13 residues. The V gene's germline CDR1 is MNHNS and CDR2 SASEGT. The CDR3 loop reads CASSDRMNTEAFF. The CDR3 DNA sequence: TGTGCCAGCAGTGACAGGATGAACACTGAAGCTTTCTTT.

V is TRBV14 and J is TRBJ1-3; D gene uncertain. V was clipped by 1 base and J by 8 bases, with 6 bases between them. The germline V gene has CDR1 SGHDN and CDR2 FVKESK. The CDR3 is made up of 12 amino acids. CDR3 sequence: CASSQAGYTIYF. The CDR3 DNA reads TGTGCCAGCAGCCAAGCGGGTTACACCATATATTTT.

This chain connects TRBV5-1 to TRBJ2-3, with TRBD1 as a possible D gene (6 bases). CDR1 and CDR2 from the germline V gene are SGHRS and YFSETQ. The CDR3 has 15 residues. Deletions cut 5 bases from V and 5 bases from J, with 18 bases between. CDR3 DNA: TGCGCCAGCAGTGCGACAGGAACAGCCGAAGATACGCAGTATTTT. Translation: CASSATGTAEDTQYF.

This chain connects TRBV7-6 to TRBJ2-1, with 8 bases identical to TRBD2. The CDR3 is 15 amino acids. Germline CDR1 and CDR2: SGHVS and FNYEAQ. The V segment lost 6 bases and the J segment 3 bases; nucleotides outside the gene matches: 7. CDR3 amino acids: CASSPISGNYNEQFF. The CDR3 region has the DNA TGTGCCAGCAGTCCGATTAGCGGGAACTACAATGAGCAGTTCTTC.

The chain uses TRBV11-1 and TRBJ2-1, with D tentatively TRBD2 (5 bases). Germline V CDR1 and CDR2: SGHAT, FQDESV (reference sequence). V was clipped by 2 bases and J by 3 bases, with 8 bases between them. The CDR3 has 14 residues. CDR3 DNA sequence: TGTGCCAGCAGCTTATTCCGGGGCTACAATGAGCAGTTCTTC. Residues: CASSLFRGYNEQFF.

The chain is built from TRBV10-3 and TRBJ2-3; the match to TRBD2 covers 7 bases. Germline trimming cut 4 bases from V and 5 bases from J; bases unmatched to any gene: 12. There are 16 residues in the CDR3. Germline CDR1 reads ENHRY; CDR2 reads SYGVKD. CDR3 amino acids: CAISALGEGPGDTQYF. DNA of the CDR3: TGTGCCATCAGTGCTCTCGGGGAGGGCCCTGGAGATACGCAGTATTTT.

CDR3 DNA: TGTGCCAGCAGTCCCTTCCCACACAGGGGCTACTCCTACGAGCAGTACTTC. Protein: CASSPFPHRGYSYEQYF. The chain is built from TRBV27 and TRBJ2-7, with 7 bases aligning to TRBD1. CDR1 is MNHEY and CDR2 is SMNVEV in the germline V gene (reference sequence). The V and J ends lost 5 bases and 0 bases, in that order; junction bases with no gene match: 13. This CDR3 has 17 residues.

V usage is TRBV6-4 and J usage is TRBJ2-1; 11 positions agree with TRBD2. V gave up 1 base and J gave up 9 bases; unmatched junction bases: 8. This CDR3 has 16 residues. Germline V gene data show CDR1 as MRHNA and CDR2 as SNTAGT. The CDR3 loop reads CASSDFSGRAGGEQFF. CDR3 bases: TGTGCCAGCAGTGACTTTAGCGGGAGGGCCGGGGGTGAGCAGTTCTTC.

This chain joins TRBV14 and TRBJ2-1; no reliable D call. V lost 4 bases to trimming and J lost 13 bases, with 14 bases between them. The CDR3 extends over 12 amino acids. Germline loops: CDR1 SGHDN, CDR2 FVKESK. The CDR3 protein is CASSPTRLVQFF. CDR3 DNA: TGTGCCAGCAGCCCGACGAGGCTAGTTCAGTTCTTC.

The gene calls are TRBV5-4 and TRBJ2-7; tentative D call: TRBD2 (5 bases). The V end lost 4 bases, the J end lost 2 bases, and 10 bases lay between the germline ends. This CDR3 is built from 13 residues. Germline values: CDR1 SGHNT, CDR2 YYREEE (reference sequence). CDR3 sequence: CASSISGTYEQYF. The CDR3 DNA reads as TGTGCCAGCAGCATCTCGGGAACCTACGAGCAGTACTTC.